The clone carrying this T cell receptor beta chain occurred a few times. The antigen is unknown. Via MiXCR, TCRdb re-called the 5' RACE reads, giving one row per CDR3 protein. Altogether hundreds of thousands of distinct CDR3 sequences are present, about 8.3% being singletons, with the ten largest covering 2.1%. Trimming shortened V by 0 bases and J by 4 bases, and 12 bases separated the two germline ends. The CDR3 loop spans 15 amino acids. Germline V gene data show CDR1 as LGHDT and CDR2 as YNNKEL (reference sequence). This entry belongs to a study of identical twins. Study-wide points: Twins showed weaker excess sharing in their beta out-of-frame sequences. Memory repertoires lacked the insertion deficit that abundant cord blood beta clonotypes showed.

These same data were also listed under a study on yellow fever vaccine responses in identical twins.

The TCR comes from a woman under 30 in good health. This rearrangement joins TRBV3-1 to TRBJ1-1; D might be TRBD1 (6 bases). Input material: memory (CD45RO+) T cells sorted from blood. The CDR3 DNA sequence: TGTGCCAGCAGCCAAGATGGGTTCAGGGGCACTGAAGCTTTCTTT. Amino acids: CASSQDGFRGTEAFF.